This T cell receptor beta chain is from a study of shared clonotypes between healthy human individuals (dated by TCRdb to 2020 to 2022). Describing the broader study: The cohort comprised a couple of women and three men aged 18 to 49 years. For each donor, CD4 naive and CD4 memory were each run on three plates, CD8 naive on two plates, and CD8 memory on one plate. The study deeply sequenced blood TCR repertoires of several healthy adults to estimate repertoire size and the extent of clonotype sharing between individuals. To increase sequencing depth and limit assay-specific biases, TCR repertoire library preparation and sequencing were carried out by different laboratories using diverse techniques. Between about 0.8 and 9 billion PBMCs per donor were obtained by leukapheresis. Beyond this particular receptor, the publication reports: Across several donors, around 5% of naive CD4, approximately 3.6% of naive CD8, 2% to 2.5% of memory CD4, and roughly 0.4% of memory CD8 clonotypes were shared. Because the study included only a small number of donors, the genetic and exposure-history diversity represented was limited. Pairwise subsampling indicated that sequencing depth was expected to affect the degree of clonotype sharing among donors. Compared with non-shared clonotypes, the clonotypes found in all four sorted-subset donors had higher generation probabilities. Estimated clonotype richness was generally larger for naive than for memory subsets. Sampling was restricted to blood, and TCR repertoires in tissues likely differ from the TCR repertoires found in blood. Rarefaction of sorted-subset datasets indicated incomplete sequencing despite the large sequencing depth.

To note about this clone: Its antigen remains unidentified. Base-call qualities are not available, and no considerably larger clone is one nucleotide away.

For the CD8 naive samples, CD45RO-negative cells were positively selected for CCR7, yielding a CD45RA+CCR7+ population from which TemRA cells were excluded. The donors were healthy, HIV-negative adults who had no recently reported acute infections or vaccinations. Every donor was a Caucasian adult living in Nashville, Tennessee, USA. After blood collection by leukapheresis, PBMCs were isolated using Ficoll-Histopaque density gradient centrifugation and then cryopreserved in the vapor phase of liquid nitrogen. Analytical flow cytometry was used to check the purity and quantity of every magnetically sorted T cell population. From each sorted fraction, genomic DNA was isolated and quantified by UV absorbance on a Nanodrop 2000c. Using the deep immunoSEQ assay, multiplex PCR amplified TCR CDR3 regions from genomic DNA. Extracted genomic DNA from each cell subset was spread evenly across all wells of several immunoSEQ 96-well plates, with each plate serving as a replicate. For sorted subsets, roughly 200 ng of genomic DNA, equivalent to some 30,000 T cell genomes, went into each replicate PCR. The purified libraries were quantified using a Qubit 3.0 fluorometer, sized with a Bioanalyzer 2100, and then quantified again using the KAPA Library Quantification kit. A separate single-read 150-cycle Illumina NextSeq 550 flow cell was used to sequence each immunoSEQ 96-well plate. The published analysis was carried out like this. Because only junctional sequences without quality scores were contained in the immunoSEQ output, filtering matching that applied to full-length reads could not be performed. Sequences were annotated with PyIR, a Python wrapper for IgBLAST v1.9, using IMGT germline references to assign V/J genes and CDR3. Reads were removed for weak V/J assignments (E-value above 1e-6), missing CDR3, stop codons, out-of-frame junctions, or ambiguous translated residues. V3J clonotypes were defined by identical inferred V gene, J gene, and CDR3 amino acid sequence. Percentage overlap between repertoires was computed as shared unique clonotypes divided by the size of the smaller repertoire. Three approaches were used to assess repertoire richness: RTK rarefaction, the Chao1 estimator, and Recon v2.1 estimates of unobserved clonotypes. For all TCRbeta clonotypes obtained by the gDNA method from several donors, generation probabilities were computed with OLGA. TCRdb carries this immuneACCESS record with in-frame sequences only. Its versions omit some clonotypes, under half of them owing to an unresolved V gene in the studies checked, with the rest unexplained. Clone size and V and J calls were adopted from that table, with D and trimming inferred from the DNA. The sample table holds about 2,200,000 clones, of which 85% to 95% were seen once. Of the sample, 1.7% is held by the ten largest clones.

The TCR originated in a man aged 18 to 30 in good health. Some clones in this sample may be carry-over from other donors' samples. The sequencing input was naive CD8+ T cells from PBMCs. In the paper's terms, the cell subset or site label means: CD45RA+CCR7+.

The CDR3 sequence is CAWSSTYLTSGNHGEQYF. The sequenced DNA is TGTGCCTGGAGTTCTACGTACCTGACTAGCGGAAACCACGGCGAGCAGTACTTC. This chain is built from TRBV30 and TRBJ2-7, and 9 junction bases match TRBD2. Unmatched junction bases come to 20, with V trimmed by 2 bases and J by 6 bases. The CDR3, from cysteine to phenylalanine, totals 18 residues. Only the CDR3 part of the read is kept: 54 bases, read in frame from the first base. The germline V gene (reference sequence) provides CDR1 GTSNPN and CDR2 SVGIG.